These T cell receptor beta chains were read from a single sample in a study of T cells after yellow fever vaccination. TCRdb passed the 5' RACE reads through MiXCR, listing each CDR3 protein once. The top ten hold roughly a third of the sample, which has under 200,000 distinct CDR3 sequences, 11% seen once. This specimen was CD8+ T cells sorted from PBMCs, taken 15 days after the yellow fever booster vaccination. These TCRs come from a man aged 18 to 29 who received the YFV17D yellow fever vaccine. Both conserved end residues are part of each CDR3. The D gene is left open where the match is weak. Clone size is stated in some rows and not others, as once, few, many or a class when expanded.

TRBJ1-2 | NA | NA | TRBV3-1 | TGTGCCAGCAGCCAAGCGACAGCGTACTATGGCTACACCTTC | CASSQATAYYGYTF
TRBJ1-1 | few | TRBD1 | TRBV30 | TGTGCCTGGACTGGGACAGGGCTGGACACTGAAGCTTTCTTT | CAWTGTGLDTEAFF
TRBJ2-1 | few | NA | TRBV12-3/TRBV12-4 | TGTGCCAGCAGCCCACACAGTTCGGATGAGCAGTTCTTC | CASSPHSSDEQFF
TRBJ2-1 | few | TRBD1 | TRBV3-1 | TGTGCCAGCAGCCAAGATGGTTGGACAGGGGGCTTCTATGAGCAGTTCTTC | CASSQDGWTGGFYEQFF
TRBJ2-2 | NA | TRBD1 | TRBV9 | TGTGCCAGCAGCCGCTACCGGGACAGAAACACCGGGGAGCTGTTTTTT | CASSRYRDRNTGELFF
TRBJ1-1 | NA | NA | TRBV28 | TGTGCCAGCAGGCCCGTCCGAGTGAACACTGAAGCTTTCTTT | CASRPVRVNTEAFF
TRBJ2-1 | few | TRBD1 | TRBV4-3 | TGCGCCAGCAGCCAAGGGACAGGGATTCCCAATGAGCAGTTCTTC | CASSQGTGIPNEQFF
TRBJ2-1 | many | TRBD1 | TRBV5-1 | TGCGCCAGCAGCCGACAGGGGCGAGTCAATGAGCAGTTCTTC | CASSRQGRVNEQFF
TRBJ2-5 | many | TRBD2 | TRBV15 | TGTGCCACCAGCAGAGATAGCCTAGCGGGGCAAGAGACCCAGTACTTC | CATSRDSLAGQETQYF
TRBJ2-1 | few | TRBD2 | TRBV19 | TGTGCCAGTAGACTAGCGGGGGGCTCCTACAATGAGCAGTTCTTC | CASRLAGGSYNEQFF
TRBJ2-2 | NA | NA | TRBV7-9 | TGTGCCAGCAGCTTATTTGTGGGGCCCAACACCGGGGAGCTGTTTTTT | CASSLFVGPNTGELFF
TRBJ2-7 | many | TRBD1 | TRBV24-1 | TGTGCCACTCGCGAAACCGGGACAGGGGGCGCTGAGGCCGGTTACGAGCAGTACTTC | CATRETGTGGAEAGYEQYF
TRBJ1-2 | NA | NA | TRBV29-1 | TGCAGCGTTGTGGGTATTTACGGCTACACCTTC | CSVVGIYGYTF
TRBJ2-1 | few | NA | TRBV4-3 | TGCGCCAGCAGCCAAGATCTGGAGGGGGCGAGTTACAATGAGCAGTTCTTC | CASSQDLEGASYNEQFF
TRBJ2-5 | few | TRBD1 | TRBV12-5 | TGTGCTAGTGGTATAGGGACAGTCCAAGAGACCCAGTACTTC | CASGIGTVQETQYF
TRBJ2-4 | NA | NA | TRBV11-1 | TGTGCCAGCAGCGGGGCAGGGGAAAACATTCAGTACTTC | CASSGAGENIQYF
TRBJ1-2 | NA | NA | TRBV5-1 | TGCGCCAGCAGCTGGGTTGGAGGGAATGGCTACACCTTC | CASSWVGGNGYTF
TRBJ2-1 | few | TRBD1 | TRBV27 | TGTGCCAGCAGTCTCCACGGGACAGGGCGGCACAATGAGCAGTTCTTC | CASSLHGTGRHNEQFF
TRBJ2-5 | few | NA | TRBV10-2 | TGCGCCAGCAGTGAAGGGTTCGGTGGCTACCAAGAGACCCAGTACTTC | CASSEGFGGYQETQYF
TRBJ2-6 | NA | NA | TRBV29-1 | TGCAGCGTTGGAAGCAGGCAGGGGACTGGGGCCAACGTCCTGACTTTC | CSVGSRQGTGANVLTF
TRBJ2-1 | few | NA | TRBV7-9 | TGTGCCAGCAGCTCCCCCGGCCGGAACAATGAGCAGTTCTTC | CASSSPGRNNEQFF
TRBJ1-5 | many | NA | TRBV14 | TGTGCCAGTCGGGGCCAGCCCCAGCATTTT | CASRGQPQHF
TRBJ1-5 | few | NA | TRBV4-1 | TGCGCCAGCAGCCAATTGGGGGGAGGTGGGAATCAGCCCCAGCATTTT | CASSQLGGGGNQPQHF
TRBJ2-3 | many | NA | TRBV9 | TGTGCCAGCAGGGGGGAGGGCACAGATACGCAGTATTTT | CASRGEGTDTQYF